These 31 T cell receptor beta chains were all obtained from the same sample, sequenced in a study of T cell clonotyping in hematopoietic cell transplantation. Sequencing used immunoSEQ multiplex PCR; TCRdb keeps in-frame clones, though not all of them. The repertoire holds 7,000 to 9,000 clones, with approximately 90% as singletons. The sample in question was PBMCs, obtained 100 days after allogeneic stem cell transplant. Receptors were obtained from a male patient between 50 and 60 years old who had an allogeneic stem cell transplant from a related donor, so the T cells may come from the graft donor. Some clones in this sample may be carry-over from other donors' samples.

The chain is built from TRBV5-6 and TRBJ2-7, with D maybe TRBD2 (6 bases). The germline CDR1 and CDR2 sequences are SGHDT and YYEEEE. The V end was cut by 2 bases, the J end by 6 bases, with 15 bases between. This CDR3 contains 14 residues. The DNA of the CDR3 is TGTGCCAGCAGCTTTAGCCTGCGGGGACGCGAGCAGTACTTC. Translated: CASSFSLRGREQYF. Combining the CDR3 with reference TRBV5-6 and TRBJ2-7 gives the whole variable domain DAGVTQSPTHLIKTRGQQVTLRCSPKSGHDTVSWYQQALGQGPQFIFQYYEEEERQRGNFPDRFSGHQFPNYSSELNVNALLLGDSALYLCASSFSLRGREQYFGPGTRLTVT.

This clone has a single count. The V and J genes are TRBV30 and TRBJ1-1; D unresolved. The CDR3 sequence is 13 residues long. In germline, CDR1 is GTSNPN, CDR2 SVGIG (reference sequence). V lost 2 bases to trimming and J lost 4 bases, with 11 bases between them. CDR3 bases: TGTGCCTGGAGTCTCACGGGGAGCACTGAAGCTTTCTTT. Translating gives CAWSLTGSTEAFF.

This clone was observed once. The V gene is TRBV2, the J gene TRBJ2-2; weak D call: TRBD1 (6 bases). CDR3 length: 13 residues. V lost 6 bases to trimming and J lost 4 bases, with 9 bases between them. The germline V gene encodes CDR1 SNHLY and CDR2 FYNNEI. The CDR3, as DNA: TGTGCCAGCAGACAGGGCGGCACCGGGGAGCTGTTTTTT. Its protein is CASRQGGTGELFF.

The rearrangement links TRBV2 to TRBJ2-2; 9 bases line up with TRBD2. The CDR3 has 14 amino acids. After removal of 6 bases from V and 8 bases from J, the junction contained 7 bases not matched to a gene. Germline V gene lookup returns CDR1 SNHLY and CDR2 FYNNEI. This CDR3 is CASRTGTSTGELFF. The CDR3 DNA reads TGTGCCAGCAGGACCGGGACTAGCACGGGGGAGCTGTTTTTT. The full variable domain, rest sourced from reference TRBV2 and TRBJ2-2, is EPEVTQTPSHQVTQMGQEVILRCVPISNHLYFYWYRQILGQKVEFLVSFYNNEISEKSEIFDDQFSVERPDGSNFTLKIRSTKLEDSAMYFCASRTGTSTGELFFGEGSRLTVL.

V usage is TRBV4-1 and J usage is TRBJ1-4, with D unclear. The CDR3 is 13 amino acids. Germline CDR1 MGHRA, CDR2 YSYEKL. V shed 1 base and J shed 5 bases, with 5 bases lying between them. The CDR3 is CASSQGNNEKLFF. CDR3 in DNA: TGCGCCAGCAGCCAAGGGAACAATGAAAAACTGTTTTTT.

The CDR3 reads CASSGGSVYGYTF. The CDR3 nucleotides read TGTGCCAGCTCGGGCGGGTCGGTCTATGGCTACACCTTC. The chain links TRBV7-9 to TRBJ1-2; D unclear. V gave up 8 bases and J gave up 4 bases, with 14 bases separating them. Germline CDR1 SEHNR, CDR2 FQNEAQ (reference sequence). The CDR3 is made up of 13 amino acids.

The rearrangement joins TRBV5-6 to TRBJ2-2, with TRBD2 matching 7 bases. V trimming: 2 bases; J trimming: 2 bases; junction bases outside the gene matches: 3. This CDR3 is built from 15 residues. CDR1 is SGHDT and CDR2 is YYEEEE in the germline V gene. CDR3 protein: CASSFAGANTGELFF. DNA for the CDR3: TGTGCCAGCAGCTTCGCGGGAGCCAACACCGGGGAGCTGTTTTTT.

This rearrangement joins TRBV2 to TRBJ2-2, with TRBD1 as a possible D gene (5 bases). Germline loops: CDR1 SNHLY, CDR2 FYNNEI. This CDR3 comprises 14 residues. V lost 6 bases and J lost 0, with 8 bases in between. CDR3 bases: TGTGCCAGCAGGGACACCTCGAACACCGGGGAGCTGTTTTTT. Translating gives CASRDTSNTGELFF.

This clone was recorded a few times. The chain joins TRBV19 to TRBJ1-5; D is undetermined. Germline CDR1 and CDR2: LNHDA and SQIVND (reference sequence). V lost 8 bases, J lost 11 bases, and 19 bases lay in between. The CDR3 sequence is 13 residues long. The CDR3 loop is CASRWAVDSTQHF. In nucleotides, the CDR3 is TGTGCCAGTCGATGGGCAGTAGATAGTACCCAGCATTTT.

The chain employs TRBV5-1 and TRBJ2-7; D uncertain. CDR3 length: 13 residues. Germline V gene data show CDR1 as SGHRS and CDR2 as YFSETQ. V was cut by 0 bases and J by 0 bases, with 4 bases left in between. CDR3 region: CASSLDGSYEQYF. The CDR3 DNA reads as TGCGCCAGCAGCTTGGACGGCTCCTACGAGCAGTACTTC. Together with reference TRBV5-1 and TRBJ2-7, the CDR3 gives the full variable domain: KAGVTQTPRYLIKTRGQQVTLSCSPISGHRSVSWYQQTPGQGLQFLFEYFSETQRNKGNFPGRFSGRQFSNSRSEMNVSTLELGDSALYLCASSLDGSYEQYFGPGTRLTVT.

V usage is TRBV5-1 and J usage is TRBJ1-5; 8 bases are shared with TRBD1. The CDR3 runs to 15 residues. Germline V lookup: CDR1 SGHRS, CDR2 YFSETQ. V lost 0 bases to trimming and J lost 7 bases; unmatched junction nucleotides: 6. The CDR3 DNA sequence: TGCGCCAGCAGCTTGGGTGGACAGGGCCACCAGCCCCAGCATTTT. Protein: CASSLGGQGHQPQHF.

This chain joins TRBV29-1 and TRBJ1-3, with TRBD1 matching 8 bases. CDR1 and CDR2 from the germline V gene are SQVTM and ANQGSEA. V lost 4 bases to trimming and J lost 0 bases; unmatched junction nucleotides: 2. This CDR3 is 14 amino acids long. CDR3 region: CSVVQGGSGNTIYF. The CDR3 coding sequence is TGCAGCGTTGTACAGGGGGGCTCTGGAAACACCATATATTTT. Filled out from reference TRBV29-1 and TRBJ1-3, the complete variable domain reads SAVISQKPSRDICQRGTSLTIQCQVDSQVTMMFWYRQQPGQSLTLIATANQGSEATYESGFVIDKFPISRPNLTFSTLTVSNMSPEDSSIYLCSVVQGGSGNTIYFGEGSWLTVV.

The chain carries TRBV30 and TRBJ2-7; D is uncertain. V was cut by 4 bases and J by 3 bases, with 13 bases left in between. The CDR3 runs to 13 residues. CDR1 is GTSNPN and CDR2 is SVGIG in the germline V gene (reference sequence). DNA for the CDR3: TGTGCCTGGAACCTGGGCCCCCGCTACGAGCAGTACTTC. It encodes CAWNLGPRYEQYF.

The V gene is TRBV2, the J gene TRBJ2-5, with D possibly TRBD2 on 6 matching bases. The CDR3 is made up of 13 amino acids. V was shortened by 9 bases and J by 2 bases, with 13 bases between the two germline ends. Germline loops: CDR1 SNHLY, CDR2 FYNNEI. The DNA for the CDR3 is TGTGCCAGTGCACGCGGGATGCAAGAGACCCAGTACTTC. Translation gives CASARGMQETQYF.

The CDR3: CASSQVTGTTSGKNYEQYF. CDR3 sequence (DNA): TGTGCCAGCAGCCAAGTAACCGGAACGACTAGCGGGAAGAACTACGAGCAGTACTTC. The gene calls are TRBV4-2 and TRBJ2-7, with 11 bases matching TRBD2. The CDR3 extends over 19 amino acids. Trimming took 1 base from V and 3 from J; bases not matched to a gene: 14. Germline V gives CDR1 LGHNA, CDR2 YNFKEQ.

This chain connects TRBV4-3 to TRBJ1-2; no clear D. The V gene lost 2 bases and the J gene lost 9 bases, with 19 bases spanning the gap. Germline V CDR1 and CDR2: LGHNA, YSLEER. This CDR3 is built from 15 residues. The CDR3 loop is CASSQLCYAMERYTF. CDR3 nucleotide sequence: TGCGCCAGCAGCCAATTGTGCTATGCAATGGAGCGCTACACCTTC.

This clone has only a few counts. This sequence joins TRBV6-6 and TRBJ1-3; D not resolved. Trimming took off 10 bases at V and 2 bases at J, with 12 bases between the two ends. Germline values: CDR1 MNHNY, CDR2 SVGAGI (reference sequence). The CDR3 is made up of 13 amino acids. The CDR3 loop reads CATRTETGNTIYF. CDR3 in DNA: TGTGCCACCAGGACGGAGACTGGAAACACCATATATTTT.

This clone was detected once. The V call is TRBV29-1, the J call TRBJ1-1, with a weak D call TRBD1 (5 bases). Germline CDR1 SQVTM, CDR2 ANQGSEA. V was cut by 4 bases and J by 8 bases, with 11 bases left in between. The CDR3 runs to 11 residues. CDR3 residues: CSVGSWTEAFF. CDR3 in DNA: TGCAGCGTTGGATCTTGGACAGAAGCTTTCTTT.

This chain joins TRBV7-2 and TRBJ1-2, with TRBD1 identical over 7 bases. J was trimmed by 5 bases and V by 5 bases; bases with no gene match: 11. The CDR3 covers 15 residues. Germline V lookup: CDR1 SGHTA, CDR2 FQGNSA. In DNA, the CDR3 is TGTGCCAGCAGCCCCTCGGGGGACAGTCTATATGGCTACACCTTC. The encoded protein is CASSPSGDSLYGYTF.

The V and J genes are TRBV27 and TRBJ2-7; TRBD2 aligns across 12 bases. The CDR3 extends over 15 amino acids. Germline V lookup: CDR1 MNHEY, CDR2 SMNVEV (reference sequence). J was trimmed by 0 bases and V by 7 bases; bases with no gene match: 4. The CDR3, as DNA: TGTGCCAGCAAGACTAGCGGGGGTAGCTCCTACGAGCAGTACTTC. Protein: CASKTSGGSSYEQYF.

The chain has TRBV7-6 and TRBJ2-2, with TRBD2 identical over 12 bases. There are 21 residues in the CDR3. Per the germline V gene, CDR1 is SGHVS and CDR2 is FNYEAQ. V was clipped by 1 base and J by 6 bases; unmatched bases: 18. This CDR3 is CASSLVLLVTSGRKMAGELFF. In DNA, the CDR3 is TGTGCCAGCAGCTTAGTTTTATTGGTGACTAGCGGGAGAAAGATGGCCGGGGAGCTGTTTTTT.

For this clone: One end of the junction fails to match germline, which may point to a read error. The V call is TRBV29-1, the J call TRBJ1-3; D unresolved. Germline lookup yields CDR1 SQVTM and CDR2 ANQGSEA. This CDR3 comprises 14 residues. In DNA, the CDR3 is TGCAGCGTCGGGGAGAATGTGGGAGGAAACACCATACATTTT. It specifies CSVGENVGGNTIHF.

The CDR3, as DNA: TGTGCCAGCAGCCAAGATTTGGGGCGGGGGGAGCAGTTCTTC. Its protein product is CASSQDLGRGEQFF. This chain joins TRBV14 and TRBJ2-1, with TRBD2 matching 7 bases. Per the germline V gene, CDR1 is SGHDN and CDR2 is FVKESK. The CDR3 length is 14 residues. J lost 10 bases, V lost 0 bases, and 6 bases had no gene match.

The chain is built from TRBV27 and TRBJ1-1, with a tentative D call TRBD1 (6 bases). V was pared by 5 bases and J by 0 bases, with 13 bases between. This CDR3 comprises 15 residues. The V gene's germline CDR1 is MNHEY and CDR2 SMNVEV (reference sequence). CDR3 coding DNA: TGTGCCAGCAGTCCCTTCAGGGGAGTGAACACTGAAGCTTTCTTT. Translating it yields CASSPFRGVNTEAFF.

The chain recombines TRBV19 with TRBJ1-2, with TRBD1 as a possible D gene (6 bases). The CDR3 runs 12 residues. V gave up 8 bases and J gave up 7 bases, with 14 bases separating them. Germline values: CDR1 LNHDA, CDR2 SQIVND (reference sequence). CDR3 nucleotide sequence: TGTGCCAGTTCCCTCCGAGGGGGTGGCTACACCTTC. Its translation: CASSLRGGGYTF.

The genes are TRBV15 and TRBJ1-5; possibly TRBD1 for D (5 bases). The CDR3 loop spans 16 amino acids. Germline-derived CDR1 and CDR2 are LNHNV and YYDKDF (reference sequence). V lost 4 bases and J lost 2, with 15 bases in between. CDR3 loop: CATSNAGGGGNQPQHF. The CDR3 DNA sequence: TGTGCCACCAGCAATGCGGGGGGAGGAGGCAATCAGCCCCAGCATTTT.

The chain links TRBV6-5 to TRBJ1-5; possibly TRBD1 for D (6 bases). Germline assignment: CDR1 MNHEY and CDR2 SVGAGI. Trimming stripped 6 bases from V and 7 bases from J, with 13 bases between. This CDR3 spans 13 amino acids. The CDR3 bases are TGTGCCAGCAGAGGACGGGGGCACCAGCCCCAGCATTTT. It codes for CASRGRGHQPQHF.

As DNA, the CDR3 is TGTGCCAGCGCAGCGGGAGAATCAGATACGCAGTATTTT. Its translation: CASAAGESDTQYF. This chain joins TRBV6-4 and TRBJ2-3, with 8 bases matching TRBD2. Germline V gene data show CDR1 as MRHNA and CDR2 as SNTAGT. V lost 8 bases, J lost 4 bases, and 5 bases stayed unmatched. This CDR3 comprises 13 residues.

This clone was seen once. The V call is TRBV7-2, the J call TRBJ1-2; possibly TRBD1 for D (5 bases). Trimming cost V 0 bases and J 5 bases, with 19 bases left between them. Per the germline V gene, CDR1 is SGHTA and CDR2 is FQGNSA. This CDR3 has 17 amino acids. CDR3 nucleotide sequence: TGTGCCAGCAGCTTAGCGATTAACTACAGGACAACATATGGCTACACCTTC. Its protein product is CASSLAINYRTTYGYTF. Full variable domain (remainder filled in from reference TRBV7-2 and TRBJ1-2): GAGVSQSPSNKVTEKGKDVELRCDPISGHTALYWYRQSLGQGLEFLIYFQGNSAPDKSGLPSDRFSAERTGGSVSTLTIQRTQQEDSAVYLCASSLAINYRTTYGYTFGSGTRLTVV.

This clone was counted a single time. The rearrangement joins TRBV6-5 to TRBJ2-7; no definite D call. The CDR3 totals 15 residues. CDR1 is MNHEY, CDR2 SVGAGI, per germline. V shed 1 base and J shed 4 bases, with 14 bases lying between them. The CDR3 loop is CASSYWGYGEYEQYF. CDR3 bases: TGTGCCAGCAGTTACTGGGGATATGGGGAATACGAGCAGTACTTC.

The chain has TRBV5-6 and TRBJ1-2; D is ambiguous. V was pared by 0 bases and J by 7 bases, with 10 bases between. The CDR3 runs to 13 residues. The germline V gene encodes CDR1 SGHDT and CDR2 YYEEEE. CDR3 sequence: CASSLGPKSGYTF. The CDR3 nucleotides are TGTGCCAGCAGCTTGGGACCAAAGAGTGGCTACACCTTC.